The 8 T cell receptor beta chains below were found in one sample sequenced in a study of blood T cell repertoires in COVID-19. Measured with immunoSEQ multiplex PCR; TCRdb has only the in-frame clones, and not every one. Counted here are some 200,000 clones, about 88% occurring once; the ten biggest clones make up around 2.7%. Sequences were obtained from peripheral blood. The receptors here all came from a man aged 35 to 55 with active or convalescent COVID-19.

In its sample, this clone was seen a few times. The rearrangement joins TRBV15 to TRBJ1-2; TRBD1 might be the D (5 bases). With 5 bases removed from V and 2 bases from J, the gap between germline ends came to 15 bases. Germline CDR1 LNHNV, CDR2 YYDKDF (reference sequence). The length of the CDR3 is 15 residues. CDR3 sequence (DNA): TGTGCCACCAGCCCGACGGGGGATATAAACTATGGCTACACCTTC. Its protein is CATSPTGDINYGYTF.

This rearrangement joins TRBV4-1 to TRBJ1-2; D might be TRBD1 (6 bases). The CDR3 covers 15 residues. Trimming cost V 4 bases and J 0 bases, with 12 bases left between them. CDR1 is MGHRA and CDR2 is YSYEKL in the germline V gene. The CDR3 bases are TGCGCCAGCAGCCGCGGACAGCTCCCTAACTATGGCTACACCTTC. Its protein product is CASSRGQLPNYGYTF.

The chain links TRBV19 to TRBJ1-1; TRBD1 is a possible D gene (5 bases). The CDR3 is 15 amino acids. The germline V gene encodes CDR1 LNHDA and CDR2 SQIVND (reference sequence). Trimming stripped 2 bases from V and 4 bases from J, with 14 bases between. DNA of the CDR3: TGTGCCAGTAGTATAAATACGGGGGTTGTCACTGAAGCTTTCTTT. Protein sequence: CASSINTGVVTEAFF.

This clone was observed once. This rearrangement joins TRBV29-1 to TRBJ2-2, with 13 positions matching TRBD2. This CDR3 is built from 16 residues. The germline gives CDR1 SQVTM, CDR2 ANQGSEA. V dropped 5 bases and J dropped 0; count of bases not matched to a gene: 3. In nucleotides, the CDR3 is TGCAGCGTTAGGACTAGCGGGGGTGCGAACACCGGGGAGCTGTTTTTT. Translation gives CSVRTSGGANTGELFF.

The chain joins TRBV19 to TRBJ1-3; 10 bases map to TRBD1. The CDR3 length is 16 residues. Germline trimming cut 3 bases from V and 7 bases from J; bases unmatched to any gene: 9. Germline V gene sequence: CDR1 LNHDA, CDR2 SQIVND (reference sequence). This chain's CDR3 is CASSMSTGGLRNTIYF. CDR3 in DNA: TGTGCCAGTAGTATGTCGACAGGGGGCCTCCGGAACACCATATATTTT.

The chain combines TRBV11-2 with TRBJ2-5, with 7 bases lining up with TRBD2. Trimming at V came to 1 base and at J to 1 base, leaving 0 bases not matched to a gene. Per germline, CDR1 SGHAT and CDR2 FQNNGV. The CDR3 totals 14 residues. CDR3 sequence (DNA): TGTGCCAGCAGCTTAGCGGGGGGCCAAGAGACCCAGTACTTC. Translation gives CASSLAGGQETQYF.

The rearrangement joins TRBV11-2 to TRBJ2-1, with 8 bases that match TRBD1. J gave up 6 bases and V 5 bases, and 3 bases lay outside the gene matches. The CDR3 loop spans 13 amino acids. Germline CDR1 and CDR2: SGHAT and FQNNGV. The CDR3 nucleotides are TGTGCCAGCAGCACCGACAGGGGCAATGAGCAGTTCTTC. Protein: CASSTDRGNEQFF.

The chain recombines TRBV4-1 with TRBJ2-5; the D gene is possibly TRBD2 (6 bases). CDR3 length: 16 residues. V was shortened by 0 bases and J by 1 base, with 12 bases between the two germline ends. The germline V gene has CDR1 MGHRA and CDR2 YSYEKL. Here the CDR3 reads CASSQDIRGIQETQYF. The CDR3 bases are TGCGCCAGCAGCCAAGATATACGGGGGATCCAAGAGACCCAGTACTTC.